This entry describes one T cell receptor (beta chain). V shed 9 bases, J shed 8 bases, and the junction held 7 bases outside the gene matches. The germline V gene has CDR1 SNHLY and CDR2 FYNNEI. This CDR3 contains 12 residues. Use of 60 Vbeta and 13 Jbeta primers characterized the PCR. The data were produced by immunoSEQ multiplex PCR, yet TCRdb's version contains in-frame clones alone and is incomplete. Of some 150,000 clones listed, approximately 79% are singletons. The sample is drawn from a study of cytomegalovirus exposure and HLA in healthy donors. Sequencing used PBMCs. V usage is TRBV2 and J usage is TRBJ1-3; 7 bases match TRBD1. The clonotype comes from a woman in her forties or fifties in good health and CMV-seropositive. The DNA for the CDR3 is TGTGCCAGTTGGACAGGCACGGACACCATATATTTT. It yields the protein CASWTGTDTIYF.